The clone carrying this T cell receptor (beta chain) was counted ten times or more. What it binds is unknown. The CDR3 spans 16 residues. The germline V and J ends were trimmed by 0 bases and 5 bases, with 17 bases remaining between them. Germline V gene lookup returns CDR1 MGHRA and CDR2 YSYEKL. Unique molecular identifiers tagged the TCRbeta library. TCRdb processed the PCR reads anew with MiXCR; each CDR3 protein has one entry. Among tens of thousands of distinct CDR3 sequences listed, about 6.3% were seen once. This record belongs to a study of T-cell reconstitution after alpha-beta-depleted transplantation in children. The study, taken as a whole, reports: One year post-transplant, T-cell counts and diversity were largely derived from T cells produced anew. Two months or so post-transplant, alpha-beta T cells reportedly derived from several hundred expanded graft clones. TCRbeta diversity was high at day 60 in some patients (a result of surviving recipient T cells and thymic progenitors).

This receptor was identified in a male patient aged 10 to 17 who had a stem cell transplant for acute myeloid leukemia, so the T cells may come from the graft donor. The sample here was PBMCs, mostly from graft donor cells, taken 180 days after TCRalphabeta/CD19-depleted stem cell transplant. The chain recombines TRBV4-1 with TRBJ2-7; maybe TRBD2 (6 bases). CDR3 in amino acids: CASSQDRCGRLNEQYF. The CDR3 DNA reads TGCGCCAGCAGCCAAGATCGTTGTGGGAGGCTTAACGAGCAGTACTTC.